A selection of T cell receptor beta chains follows, all from one sample in a study of blood T cell repertoires in COVID-19. Assay: immunoSEQ multiplex PCR; the TCRdb copy retains only in-frame clones and omits some. The sample has 200,000 to 250,000 clones, roughly 80% seen once. The sample consisted of peripheral blood. The receptors derive from a woman aged 55-70 years with acute or convalescent COVID-19. Both conserved end residues are part of each CDR3. A D gene is named only where the DNA matches it firmly.

TRBV4-1	TRBD1	TRBJ1-2	CASKGEGAPNYGYTF	TGCGCCAGCAAAGGAGAGGGGGCCCCTAACTATGGCTACACCTTC
TRBV6-5	TRBD1	TRBJ1-2	CASSSLGQAYGYTF	TGTGCCAGCAGTTCGCTGGGACAGGCCTATGGCTACACCTTC
TRBV7-2	.	TRBJ2-3	CASSLQGTDTQYF	TGTGCCAGCAGCTTGCAGGGGACAGATACGCAGTATTTT
TRBV2	TRBD2	TRBJ2-4	CASSARASGGDIQYF	TGTGCCAGCAGTGCCCGGGCTAGCGGGGGTGACATTCAGTACTTC
TRBV7-2	TRBD2	TRBJ2-7	CASSRRTSGYEQYF	TGTGCCAGCAGCCGGAGGACTAGTGGGTACGAGCAGTACTTC
TRBV7-6	TRBD1	TRBJ1-4	CASSLALIRGQTFNEKLFF	TGTGCCAGCAGCTTAGCGCTCATTCGGGGACAGACCTTCAATGAAAAACTGTTTTTT
TRBV11-1	TRBD2	TRBJ2-1	CASSSLAGGNNEQFF	TGTGCCAGCAGCTCCCTAGCGGGGGGAAACAATGAGCAGTTCTTC
TRBV6-5	TRBD1	TRBJ1-1	CASSRTGQTEAFF	TGTGCCAGCAGCCGGACAGGGCAAACTGAAGCTTTCTTT
TRBV6-5	.	TRBJ1-1	CASGTYTEAFF	TGTGCCAGTGGGACATACACTGAAGCTTTCTTT
TRBV7-9	TRBD2	TRBJ2-7	CASSMTSGGYEQYF	TGTGCCAGCAGCATGACTAGCGGGGGCTACGAGCAGTACTTC
TRBV28	.	TRBJ2-3	CASSSGVYTQYF	TGTGCCAGCAGTTCGGGGGTGTATACGCAGTATTTT
TRBV6-8	TRBD1	TRBJ1-2	CASSGPGGLYGYTF	TGTGCCAGCAGTGGTCCAGGGGGGTTGTATGGCTACACCTTC
TRBV4-1	TRBD1	TRBJ1-5	CASSQKSEGQGGNQPQHF	TGCGCCAGCAGCCAAAAAAGCGAGGGACAGGGGGGCAATCAGCCCCAGCATTTT
TRBV19	TRBD1	TRBJ2-7	CASTGTGRDSYEQYF	TGTGCCAGTACCGGGACAGGGCGGGACTCCTACGAGCAGTACTTC